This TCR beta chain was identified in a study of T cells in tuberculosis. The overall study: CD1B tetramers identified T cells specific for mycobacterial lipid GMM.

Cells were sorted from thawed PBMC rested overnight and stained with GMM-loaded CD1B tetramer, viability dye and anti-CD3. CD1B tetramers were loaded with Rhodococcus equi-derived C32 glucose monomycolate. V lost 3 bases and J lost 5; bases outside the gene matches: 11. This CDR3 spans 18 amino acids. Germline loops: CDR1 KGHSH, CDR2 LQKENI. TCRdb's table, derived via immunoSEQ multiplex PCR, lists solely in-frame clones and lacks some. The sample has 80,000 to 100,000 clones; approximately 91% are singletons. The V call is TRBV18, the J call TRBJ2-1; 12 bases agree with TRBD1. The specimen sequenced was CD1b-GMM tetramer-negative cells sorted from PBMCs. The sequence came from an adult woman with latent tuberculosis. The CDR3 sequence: CASSPRMTGTGGNNEQFF. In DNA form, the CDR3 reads TGTGCCAGCTCACCTCGAATGACCGGGACAGGGGGCAACAATGAGCAGTTCTTC.